This TCR beta chain was recovered during a study of blood T cell repertoires in COVID-19 (dated by TCRdb to 2018 to 2021). Some background on the complete study: Collaborator samples came from the United States, Italy and Spain and covered acute and convalescent phases of COVID-19. Where HLA class I and class II types were available, the types were taken from metadata supplied by the sample provider, not from assay-based typing. The repertoires were released in a freely available public database intended as a resource for research on the immune response to SARS-CoV-2. The samples were drawn from the first 160 participants of the ongoing ImmuneRACE study and from roughly 1,300 subjects provided by 6 global collaborators. Nearly every sample came with metadata listing a de-identified subject ID, COVID-19 status, age in years and sex. The prospective study material was composed of cDNA or gDNA derived from T cells, B-cell-depleted T cells, or PBMCs. Deeply sampled blood TCRbeta repertoires from subjects exposed to, actively infected with, or recovered from COVID-19 were included in the dataset.

As concerns this clone: No cognate antigen has been identified for it. Per-nucleotide qualities are absent, and no much larger clonotype sits a single base away.

Looking up the germline V gene yields CDR1 SGHRS and CDR2 YFSETQ. Trimming costs V 0 bases and J 3 bases, and their ends lie 7 bases apart. Reading from cysteine to phenylalanine, the CDR3 counts 13 amino acids. Only the CDR3 region is kept as DNA, spanning 39 bases read in frame from base 1. Broader findings and caveats from the paper: How much clinical and demographic metadata was included differed by source and by participant, and the metadata was provided uncurated.

Enrolling through a virtual design, the prospective study's participants ranged in age from roughly 18 to 95 years and lived across more than 20 United States geographic areas. In the prospective study, participants were assigned to cohorts based on the clinical history participants reported in a screening survey and a study questionnaire. For ImmuneRACE Cohort 3, a participant was defined as recovered based on two consecutive negative NP/OP PCR tests, clearance by a healthcare professional, or resolution of symptoms. Mobile phlebotomists in the prospective study collected whole blood, serum and a nasopharyngeal or oropharyngeal swab from every participant. Additional blood draws and questionnaires over an approximately two-month period could optionally be provided by prospective study participants. Before DNA extraction, prospective study blood samples were shipped either frozen or at room temperature.

The immunoSEQ Assay, a bias-controlled multiplex PCR, was used to amplify TCRbeta CDR3 regions from genomic DNA. The paper's processing steps were these. The number of nucleated cells in each sample was estimated by amplification of reference gene primers within the assay. Sequence reads were collapsed and filtered to measure the absolute abundance of every unique TCRbeta CDR3 rearrangement. For each sample, productive Simpson clonality was calculated as the square root of Simpson's diversity index over productive rearrangements. Entries here come from immuneACCESS through TCRdb and include only in-frame sequences with V and J called. Some clones fail to appear in such tables; in the studies checked, an unresolved V gene covers under half of the shortfall, and the cause of the remainder is unknown. V, J and clone size are those of that table, while D and trimming were read from the DNA. Across this sample there are around 300,000 clones, with 75% to 90% seen only once. 5% to 6% of the sample is taken by the ten largest.

The source is a man aged 25-45 years who had recovered from COVID-19. This receptor chain uses TRBV5-1 and TRBJ2-7; no D gene call is confident. Material: PBMCs or T cells enriched from blood (not recorded which). The CDR3 is CASSLAPFYEQYF. The sequenced DNA: TGCGCCAGCAGCTTGGCCCCCTTCTACGAGCAGTACTTC.